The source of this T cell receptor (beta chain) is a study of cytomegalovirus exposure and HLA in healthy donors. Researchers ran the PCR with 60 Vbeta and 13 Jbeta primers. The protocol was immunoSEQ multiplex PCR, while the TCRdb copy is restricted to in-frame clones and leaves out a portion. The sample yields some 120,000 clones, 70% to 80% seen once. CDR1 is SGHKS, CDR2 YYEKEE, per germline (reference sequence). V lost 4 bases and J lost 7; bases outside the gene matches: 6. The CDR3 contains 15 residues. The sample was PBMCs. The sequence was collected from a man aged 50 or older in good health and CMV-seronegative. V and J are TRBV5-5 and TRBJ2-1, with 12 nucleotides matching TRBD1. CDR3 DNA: TGTGCCAGCAGCGGGGGACAGGGGGCGAGGAATGAGCAGTTCTTC. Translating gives CASSGGQGARNEQFF.